Listed below are T cell receptor beta chains from one sample, sequenced in a study of T cell responses to AZD1222 COVID-19 vaccine. TCRdb's copy holds only in-frame clones and misses some; the assay was immunoSEQ multiplex PCR. The sample has more than 80,000 clones; approximately 85% are singletons. Sequences were derived from peripheral blood, sampled 28 days after the second AZD1222 dose. The receptors come from an adult who received the AZD1222 COVID-19 vaccine. Each CDR3 is given with its conserved first and last residue. D genes are given only for firm matches. The size entry is marked missing in some rows and otherwise reads once, few, many or a size class.

- TRBJ1-1 TRBV19 - CASSMNYLGGSGAFF TGTGCCAGTAGTATGAATTATCTCGGGGGATCTGGGGCTTTCTTT
TRBD1 TRBJ1-1 TRBV25-1 once CASRDRVGTPEAFF TGTGCCAGTAGGGACAGGGTGGGAACACCTGAAGCTTTCTTT
- TRBJ1-2 TRBV18 - CASSPPPAAVNGYTF TGTGCCAGCTCACCACCGCCGGCGGCTGTGAATGGCTACACCTTC
TRBD2 TRBJ2-3 TRBV28 - CASSFSSGRVGDTQYF TGTGCCAGCAGTTTTTCTAGCGGGAGAGTGGGAGATACGCAGTATTTT
- TRBJ2-2 TRBV29-1 - CSVEVIGHGGGELFF TGCAGCGTTGAGGTAATAGGACACGGCGGCGGGGAGCTGTTTTTT
TRBD2 TRBJ2-7 TRBV19 - CASSASSGRAGDEQYF TGTGCCAGTAGTGCCTCTAGCGGGAGGGCCGGTGACGAGCAGTACTTC
- TRBJ1-1 TRBV18 - CASSPRQGMNTEAFF TGTGCCAGCTCACCACGTCAGGGGATGAACACTGAAGCTTTCTTT
- TRBJ1-2 TRBV29-1 once CSVEEGNGYTF TGCAGCGTTGAAGAGGGGAATGGCTACACCTTC
- TRBJ1-1 TRBV18 few CASSRQDTRNTEAFF TGTGCCAGCTCACGGCAGGACACCCGGAACACTGAAGCTTTCTTT
- TRBJ1-5 TRBV19 - CASSIDPEGPQHF TGTGCCAGTAGTATAGATCCCGAGGGGCCCCAGCATTTT
- TRBJ1-2 TRBV5-4 - CASSTIRVSAGGYTF TGTGCCAGCAGCACTATACGTGTGTCAGCAGGAGGCTACACCTTC
TRBD2 TRBJ2-2 TRBV7-2 - CASSLGVSGLGELFF TGTGCCAGCAGCTTAGGGGTTTCGGGACTAGGGGAGCTGTTTTTT
- TRBJ1-2 TRBV4-3 - CASSQFKQVVTDGYTF TGCGCCAGCAGCCAATTCAAGCAGGTTGTGACCGATGGCTACACCTTC
- TRBJ1-2 TRBV19 - CASSLRINYGYTF TGTGCCAGTAGCTTAAGAATTAACTATGGCTACACCTTC
- TRBJ1-6 TRBV10-3 - CAIRAVGLPNSPLHF TGTGCCATCAGGGCGGTGGGGCTCCCTAATTCACCCCTCCACTTT